This TCR beta chain was documented in a study of metastatic and nonmetastatic thyroid tumors. Study-wide background: Repertoires of blood and of tissue (tumor or nodule) from malignant and benign thyroid patients were compared.

This clone was seen repeatedly, ten times or more. Its antigen remains unidentified. Using MiXCR, TCRdb re-called clones from the PCR reads. Here the sample spans about 20,000 clones, 21% being singletons. There were no patients who had received any treatment before thyroid surgery. Study-level results: Malignant tumors reportedly showed significantly higher TCR beta diversity than benign nodules in both blood and tumor.

The sequence derives from a female donor with papillary thyroid cancer or a benign thyroid nodule (not recorded which). Some clones in this sample may be carry-over from other donors' samples. Material for sequencing was tumor tissue.

For the CDR3, the DNA is TGTGCCAGCAGTTTCCTCGCGGGACAGGGTAGCGAGCAGTACTTC. This encodes CASSFLAGQGSEQYF. The V gene is TRBV28, the J gene TRBJ2-7, with 9 bases aligning to TRBD1. The CDR3 is made up of 15 amino acids. Germline V gene lookup returns CDR1 MDHEN and CDR2 SYDVKM. After removal of 3 bases from V and 6 bases from J, the junction contained 9 bases not matched to a gene.